This T cell receptor (beta chain) is drawn from a study of long-term antiretroviral therapy in people with HIV. General study results and limits: Versus controls, repertoires in people with HIV had narrower CDR3 length ranges. Increased diversity was seen after ART, yet it remained lower than in transplant donor controls. Dominance of pre-ART expanded clones persisted, fluctuating and often declining after ART.

There was at least one pre-ART PBMC sample for each donor, plus at least two post-ART PBMC samples. Germline CDR1 and CDR2: SGHNT and YENEEA. V lost 3 bases and J lost 6; bases outside the gene matches: 6. The CDR3 consists of 15 residues. Survey-level resolution applied to immunoSEQ assay v3.0. The data were produced by immunoSEQ multiplex PCR, yet TCRdb's version contains in-frame clones alone and is incomplete. The sample has about 7,800 clones, over 60% seen once. Worth noting for this clone: As yet, its antigen is unknown.

The source material was unsorted PBMCs, sampled 0.6 years before starting antiretroviral therapy. The genes are TRBV11-3 and TRBJ2-1; TRBD2 aligns across 9 bases. This sequence was found in a man in his forties with HIV. CDR3 residues: CASSLVLAGPNEQFF. The CDR3 nucleotides are TGTGCCAGCAGCTTGGTACTAGCGGGCCCCAATGAGCAGTTCTTC.